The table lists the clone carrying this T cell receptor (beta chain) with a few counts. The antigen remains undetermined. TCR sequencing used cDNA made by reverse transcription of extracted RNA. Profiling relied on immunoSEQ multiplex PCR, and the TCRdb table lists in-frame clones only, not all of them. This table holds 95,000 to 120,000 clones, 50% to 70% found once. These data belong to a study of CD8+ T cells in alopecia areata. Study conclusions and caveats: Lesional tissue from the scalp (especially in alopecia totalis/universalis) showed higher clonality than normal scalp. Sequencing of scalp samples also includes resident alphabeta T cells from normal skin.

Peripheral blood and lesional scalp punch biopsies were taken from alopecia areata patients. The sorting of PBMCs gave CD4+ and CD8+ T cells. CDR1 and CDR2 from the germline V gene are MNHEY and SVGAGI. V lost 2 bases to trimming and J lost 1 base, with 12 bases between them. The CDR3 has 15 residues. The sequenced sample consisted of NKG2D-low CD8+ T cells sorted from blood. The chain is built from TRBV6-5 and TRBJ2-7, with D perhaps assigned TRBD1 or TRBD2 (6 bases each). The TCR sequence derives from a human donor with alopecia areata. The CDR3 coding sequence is TGTGCCAGCAGTTACAATAGGGGGACTTCCTACGAGCAGTACTTC. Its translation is CASSYNRGTSYEQYF.